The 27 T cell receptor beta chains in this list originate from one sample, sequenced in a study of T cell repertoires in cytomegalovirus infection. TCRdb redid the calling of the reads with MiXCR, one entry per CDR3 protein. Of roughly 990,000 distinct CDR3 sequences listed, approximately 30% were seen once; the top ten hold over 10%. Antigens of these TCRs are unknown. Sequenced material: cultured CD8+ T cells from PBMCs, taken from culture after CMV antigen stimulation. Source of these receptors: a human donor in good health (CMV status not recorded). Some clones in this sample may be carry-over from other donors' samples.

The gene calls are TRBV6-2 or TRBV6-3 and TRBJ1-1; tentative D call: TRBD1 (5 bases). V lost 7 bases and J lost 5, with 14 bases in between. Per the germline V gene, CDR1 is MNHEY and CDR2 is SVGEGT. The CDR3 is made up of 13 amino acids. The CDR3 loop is CASTGGRGTEAFF. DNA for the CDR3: TGTGCCAGCACCGGGGGGAGGGGTACTGAAGCTTTCTTT.

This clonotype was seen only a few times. This chain's CDR3 is CAISEGTSPLHF. DNA for the CDR3: TGTGCCATCAGTGAGGGGACCTCACCCCTCCACTTT. V gene TRBV10-3 combines with J gene TRBJ1-6, with D possibly TRBD1 on 5 matching bases. The CDR3 is 12 amino acids. Trimming took off 2 bases at V and 10 bases at J, with 6 bases between the two ends. Germline CDR1 reads ENHRY; CDR2 reads SYGVKD.

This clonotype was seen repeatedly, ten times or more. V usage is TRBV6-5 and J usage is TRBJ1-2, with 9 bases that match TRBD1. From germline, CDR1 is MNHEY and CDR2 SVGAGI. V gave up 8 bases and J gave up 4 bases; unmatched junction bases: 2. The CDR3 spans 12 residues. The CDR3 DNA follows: TGTGCCAGCCGGGACAGGGCCTATGGCTACACCTTC. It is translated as CASRDRAYGYTF.

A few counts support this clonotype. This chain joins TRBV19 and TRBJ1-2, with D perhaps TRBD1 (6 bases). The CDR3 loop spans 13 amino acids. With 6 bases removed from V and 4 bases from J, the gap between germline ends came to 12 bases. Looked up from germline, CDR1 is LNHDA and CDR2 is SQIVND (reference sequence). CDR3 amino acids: CASRGGQIYGYTF. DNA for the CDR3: TGTGCCAGTAGGGGAGGACAGATCTATGGCTACACCTTC.

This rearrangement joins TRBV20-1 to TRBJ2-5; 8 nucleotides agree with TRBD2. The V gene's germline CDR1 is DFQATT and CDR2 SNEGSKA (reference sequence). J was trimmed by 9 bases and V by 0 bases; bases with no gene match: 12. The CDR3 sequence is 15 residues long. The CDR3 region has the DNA TGCAGTGCTAGAGAGAGGACTAGCCGTCTAGGAGCCCAGTACTTC. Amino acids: CSARERTSRLGAQYF.

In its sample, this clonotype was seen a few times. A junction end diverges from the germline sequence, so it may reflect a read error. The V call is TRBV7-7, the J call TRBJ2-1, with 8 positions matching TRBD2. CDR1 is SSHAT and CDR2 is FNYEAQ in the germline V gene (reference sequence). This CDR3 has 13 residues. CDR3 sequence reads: CASSPRGDHEQFF. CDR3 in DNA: TGTGCTAGCAGCCCGCGGGGGGACCATGAGCAGTTCTTC.

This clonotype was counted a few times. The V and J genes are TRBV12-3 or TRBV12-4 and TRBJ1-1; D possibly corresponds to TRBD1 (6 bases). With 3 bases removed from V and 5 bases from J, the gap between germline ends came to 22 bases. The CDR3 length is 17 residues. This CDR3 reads CASSFPQFPRGVTEAFF. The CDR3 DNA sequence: TGTGCCAGCAGTTTCCCTCAGTTTCCGAGGGGGGTGACTGAAGCTTTCTTT.

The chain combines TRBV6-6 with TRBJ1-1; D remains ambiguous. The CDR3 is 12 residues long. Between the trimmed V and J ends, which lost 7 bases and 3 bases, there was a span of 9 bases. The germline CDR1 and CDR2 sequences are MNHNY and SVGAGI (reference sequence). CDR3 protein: CASTKADTEAFF. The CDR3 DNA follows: TGTGCCAGCACCAAAGCGGACACTGAAGCTTTCTTT.

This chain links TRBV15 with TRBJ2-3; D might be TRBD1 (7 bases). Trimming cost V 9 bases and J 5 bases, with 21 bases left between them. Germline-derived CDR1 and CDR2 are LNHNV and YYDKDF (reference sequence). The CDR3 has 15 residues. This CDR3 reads CATFDSGGMEDTQYF. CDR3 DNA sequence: TGTGCCACGTTCGATTCAGGGGGGATGGAAGATACGCAGTATTTT.

CDR3 nucleotides: TGTGCCAGCAGTTTCATACCCACGAACACCGGGGAGCTGTTTTTT. It encodes CASSFIPTNTGELFF. The chain uses TRBV12-3 or TRBV12-4 and TRBJ2-2; D unresolved. The CDR3 is made up of 15 amino acids. The ends were cut back, 3 bases at V and 0 bases at J, with 8 bases in the middle.

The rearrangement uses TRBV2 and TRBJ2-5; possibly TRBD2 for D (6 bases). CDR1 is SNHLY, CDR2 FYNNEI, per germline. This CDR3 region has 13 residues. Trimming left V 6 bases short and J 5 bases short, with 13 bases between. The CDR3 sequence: CASRETGVETQYF. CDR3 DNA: TGTGCCAGCAGAGAGACGGGGGTGGAGACCCAGTACTTC.

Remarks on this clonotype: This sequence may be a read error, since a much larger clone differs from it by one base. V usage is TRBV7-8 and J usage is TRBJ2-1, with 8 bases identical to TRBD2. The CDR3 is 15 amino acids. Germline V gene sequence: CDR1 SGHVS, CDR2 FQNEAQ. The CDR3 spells CTSEFGGANYNEQFF. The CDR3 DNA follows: TGTACCAGCGAGTTCGGGGGGGCAAATTACAATGAGCAGTTCTTC.

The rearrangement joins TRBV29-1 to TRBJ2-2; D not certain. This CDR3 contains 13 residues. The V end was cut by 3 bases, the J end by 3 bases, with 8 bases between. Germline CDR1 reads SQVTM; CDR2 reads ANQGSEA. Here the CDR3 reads CSVDPQYTGELFF. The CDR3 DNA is TGCAGCGTTGATCCTCAATACACCGGGGAGCTGTTTTTT.

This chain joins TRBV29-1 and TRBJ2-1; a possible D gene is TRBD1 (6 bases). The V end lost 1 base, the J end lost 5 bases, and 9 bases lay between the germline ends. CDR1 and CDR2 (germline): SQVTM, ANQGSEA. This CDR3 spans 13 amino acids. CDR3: CSVEAGHNNEQFF. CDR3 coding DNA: TGCAGCGTTGAAGCGGGACATAACAATGAGCAGTTCTTC.

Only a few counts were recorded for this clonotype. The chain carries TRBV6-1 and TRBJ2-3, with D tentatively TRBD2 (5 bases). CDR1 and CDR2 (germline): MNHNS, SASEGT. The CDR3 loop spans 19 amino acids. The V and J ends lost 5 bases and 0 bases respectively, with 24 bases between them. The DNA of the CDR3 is TGTGCCAGCAGTCGAAAGAGGGCCACGACCACCACTAGCACAGATACGCAGTATTTT. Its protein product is CASSRKRATTTTSTDTQYF.

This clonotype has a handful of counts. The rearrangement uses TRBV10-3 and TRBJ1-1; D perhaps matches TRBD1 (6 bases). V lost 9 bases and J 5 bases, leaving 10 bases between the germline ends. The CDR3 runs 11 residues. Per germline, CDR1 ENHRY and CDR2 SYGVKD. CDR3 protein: CAIKGGTEAFF. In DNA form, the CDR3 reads TGTGCCATTAAGGGGGGGACTGAAGCTTTCTTT.

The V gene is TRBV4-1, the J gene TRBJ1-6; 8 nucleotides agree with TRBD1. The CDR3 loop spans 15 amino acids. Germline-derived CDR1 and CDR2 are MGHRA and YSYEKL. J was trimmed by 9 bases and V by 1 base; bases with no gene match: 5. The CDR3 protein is CASSQAQGEGSPLHF. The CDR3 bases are TGCGCCAGCAGCCAAGCACAGGGGGAAGGTTCACCCCTCCACTTT.

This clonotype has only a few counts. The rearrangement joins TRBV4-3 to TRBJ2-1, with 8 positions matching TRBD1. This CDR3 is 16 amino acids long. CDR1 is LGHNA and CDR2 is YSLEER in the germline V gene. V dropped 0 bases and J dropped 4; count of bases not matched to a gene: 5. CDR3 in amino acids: CASSQDQGARYNEQFF. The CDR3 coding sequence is TGCGCCAGCAGCCAAGATCAGGGGGCCAGGTACAATGAGCAGTTCTTC.

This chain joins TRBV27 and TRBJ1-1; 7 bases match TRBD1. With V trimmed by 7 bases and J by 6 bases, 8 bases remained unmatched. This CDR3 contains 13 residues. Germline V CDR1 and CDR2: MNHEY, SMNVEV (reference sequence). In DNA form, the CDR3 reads TGTGCCAGCAAGGAGAGGGGGCTTTCTGAAGCTTTCTTT. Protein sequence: CASKERGLSEAFF.

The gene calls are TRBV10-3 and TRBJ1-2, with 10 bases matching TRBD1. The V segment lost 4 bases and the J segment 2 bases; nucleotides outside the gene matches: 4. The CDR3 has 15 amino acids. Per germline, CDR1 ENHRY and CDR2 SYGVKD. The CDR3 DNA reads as TGTGCCATCAGTGGAGGGACAGGGGCAAACTATGGCTACACCTTC. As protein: CAISGGTGANYGYTF.

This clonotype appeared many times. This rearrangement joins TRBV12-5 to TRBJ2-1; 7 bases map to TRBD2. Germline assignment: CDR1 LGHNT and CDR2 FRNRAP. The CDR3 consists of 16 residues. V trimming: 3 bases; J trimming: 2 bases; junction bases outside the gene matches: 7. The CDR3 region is CASGFGGGGTYNEQFF. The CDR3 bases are TGTGCTAGTGGTTTTGGGGGGGGAGGGACCTACAATGAGCAGTTCTTC.

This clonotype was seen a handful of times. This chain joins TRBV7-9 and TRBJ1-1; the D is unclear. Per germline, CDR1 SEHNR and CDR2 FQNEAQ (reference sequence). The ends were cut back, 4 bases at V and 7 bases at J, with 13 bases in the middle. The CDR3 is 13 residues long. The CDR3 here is CASSWRASIEAFF. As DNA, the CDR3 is TGTGCCAGCAGCTGGCGCGCCTCGATTGAAGCTTTCTTT.

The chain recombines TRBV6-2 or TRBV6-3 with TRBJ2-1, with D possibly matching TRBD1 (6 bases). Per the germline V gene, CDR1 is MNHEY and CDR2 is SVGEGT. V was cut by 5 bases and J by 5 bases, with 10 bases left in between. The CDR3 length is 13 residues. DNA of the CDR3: TGTGCCAGCAGTATTACAGGGAACAATGAGCAGTTCTTC. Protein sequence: CASSITGNNEQFF.

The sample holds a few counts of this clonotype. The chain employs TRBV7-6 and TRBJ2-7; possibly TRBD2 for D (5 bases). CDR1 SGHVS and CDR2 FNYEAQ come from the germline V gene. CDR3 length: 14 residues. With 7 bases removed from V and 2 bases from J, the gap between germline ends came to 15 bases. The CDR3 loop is CASTRGEGAYEQYV. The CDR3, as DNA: TGTGCCAGCACCCGAGGAGAGGGCGCCTACGAGCAGTACGTC.

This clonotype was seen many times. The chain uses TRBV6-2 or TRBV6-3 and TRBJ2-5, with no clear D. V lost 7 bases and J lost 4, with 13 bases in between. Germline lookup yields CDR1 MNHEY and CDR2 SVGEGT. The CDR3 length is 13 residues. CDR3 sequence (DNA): TGTGCCAGCAAAGACCCCATAGCAGAGACCCAGTACTTC. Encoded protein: CASKDPIAETQYF.

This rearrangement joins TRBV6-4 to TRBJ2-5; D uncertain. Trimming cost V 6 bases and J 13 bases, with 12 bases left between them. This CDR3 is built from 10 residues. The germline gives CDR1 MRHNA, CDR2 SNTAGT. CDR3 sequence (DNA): TGTGCCAGCAGCGACCTGGAGTGGTACTTC. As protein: CASSDLEWYF.

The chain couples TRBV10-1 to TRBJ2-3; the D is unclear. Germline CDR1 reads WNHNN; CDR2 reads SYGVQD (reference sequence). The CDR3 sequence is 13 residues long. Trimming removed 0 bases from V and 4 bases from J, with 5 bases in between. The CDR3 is CASSESSADTQYF. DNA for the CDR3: TGCGCCAGCAGTGAGTCGTCGGCAGATACGCAGTATTTT.